A selection of T cell receptor beta chains follows, all from one sample in a study of cytomegalovirus exposure and HLA in healthy donors. TCRdb's table, derived via immunoSEQ multiplex PCR, lists solely in-frame clones and lacks some. The sample has roughly 110,000 clones; 70% to 80% are singletons. The sample consisted of PBMCs. The receptor set was obtained from a man aged 60 to 69 in good health and CMV-seronegative. CDR3s leave out the opening cysteine and the closing phenylalanine or tryptophan. Fields, in order: V gene, J gene, clone size, CDR3 protein. Size is stated for part of the rows, as once, few or many counts, or as a class when the clone is expanded.

v_call: TRBV6-1; j_call: TRBJ1-2; clone_size: -; cdr3_aa: ASSEAKRDGYT
v_call: TRBV7-2; j_call: TRBJ1-4; clone_size: -; cdr3_aa: ASSQPTGSHEKLF
v_call: TRBV5-4; j_call: TRBJ1-1; clone_size: -; cdr3_aa: ASSLNRENTEAF
v_call: TRBV28; j_call: TRBJ2-1; clone_size: -; cdr3_aa: ASIGSAGGESSYNEQF
v_call: TRBV7-2; j_call: TRBJ1-1; clone_size: -; cdr3_aa: ASSLQGAGAEAF
v_call: TRBV2; j_call: TRBJ2-5; clone_size: -; cdr3_aa: ASSAVGGGGGETQY
v_call: TRBV5-1; j_call: TRBJ2-7; clone_size: -; cdr3_aa: ASSLDSSSYEQY
v_call: TRBV6-1; j_call: TRBJ1-1; clone_size: -; cdr3_aa: ASSKGRGFTEAF
v_call: TRBV18; j_call: TRBJ1-1; clone_size: -; cdr3_aa: ASSPGQNTEAF
v_call: TRBV25-1; j_call: TRBJ1-2; clone_size: -; cdr3_aa: ASSGTGVSWGYT
v_call: TRBV29-1; j_call: TRBJ1-1; clone_size: few; cdr3_aa: SVEREVNTEAF
v_call: TRBV6-1; j_call: TRBJ2-5; clone_size: -; cdr3_aa: ASSEARDSLGETQY
v_call: TRBV27; j_call: TRBJ2-7; clone_size: -; cdr3_aa: ASSLSTRPLAGTVYEQY
v_call: TRBV11-3; j_call: TRBJ2-1; clone_size: -; cdr3_aa: ASSVSIRAAPHNEQF
v_call: TRBV28; j_call: TRBJ1-5; clone_size: -; cdr3_aa: ASRSGQVGNQPQH
v_call: TRBV11-2; j_call: TRBJ1-1; clone_size: -; cdr3_aa: ASSHGQNTEAF
v_call: TRBV7-9; j_call: TRBJ2-1; clone_size: -; cdr3_aa: ASSLAQTSGYNEQF
v_call: TRBV28; j_call: TRBJ2-3; clone_size: -; cdr3_aa: ASSFLTGKVTDTQY
v_call: TRBV18; j_call: TRBJ2-5; clone_size: -; cdr3_aa: ASSPRDQETQY
v_call: TRBV6-6; j_call: TRBJ1-3; clone_size: -; cdr3_aa: ASSPTGQTSGNTIY